A selection of T cell receptor beta chains follows, all from one sample in a study of T cells in Graves' hyperthyroidism and ophthalmopathy. Using its own MiXCR run on the multiplex PCR reads, TCRdb lists one record per CDR3 protein. The table has 500,000 to 800,000 distinct CDR3 sequences, about 45% seen once. The sequenced sample was peripheral blood or thyroid tissue (not recorded which). All receptors derive from an adult man with Graves' disease, either hyperthyroidism or ophthalmopathy (not recorded which). Each CDR3 is given with its conserved first and last residue.

>TRBV29-1|TRBJ1-1|15
CSATGGTTGGTEAFF
>TRBV2|TRBJ1-3|16
CASSPESPGMGNTIYF
>TRBV29-1|TRBJ1-1|12
CSVDNMNTEAFF
>TRBV5-4|TRBJ1-2|14
CASSLGRLGNGYTF
>TRBV5-1|TRBJ1-1|14
CASSTSPANTEAFF
>TRBV5-1|TRBJ2-7|14
CASSLDGGSTEQYF
>TRBV12-3/TRBV12-4|TRBJ2-7|14
CASSSGKATYEQYF
>TRBV7-3|TRBJ2-7|15
CASSLTGTGGDEQYF
>TRBV10-3|TRBJ1-2|10
CAIKGGGYTF
>TRBV11-3|TRBJ1-1|14
CASSSWTGGTEAFF
>TRBV20-1|TRBJ1-5|14
CSARSGHVNQPQHF
>TRBV7-2|TRBJ1-5|15
CASSQRGGKGQPQHF
>TRBV24-1|TRBJ1-5|13
CATTSGVNQPQHF
>TRBV20-1|TRBJ2-5|15
CSASIPSGSQETQYF
>TRBV5-1|TRBJ1-1|17
CASRPGTGGTLNTEAFF
>TRBV12-3/TRBV12-4|TRBJ1-4|16
CASSPHGTGDNEKLFF
>TRBV5-1|TRBJ2-5|15
CASSLGWQGRETQYF
>TRBV12-3/TRBV12-4|TRBJ1-5|15
CASSLGPNSNQPQHF
>TRBV10-3|TRBJ1-1|14
CAISEDRGDTEAFF
>TRBV6-1|TRBJ2-7|15
CASSPPWAVGAEQYF
>TRBV7-9|TRBJ2-5|11
CATSGEETQYF
>TRBV29-1|TRBJ2-2|13
CSVDPRSTGELFF
>TRBV28|TRBJ2-7|12
CASGREVREQYF
>TRBV7-9|TRBJ1-1|13
CASSLSPRTEAFF
>TRBV4-1|TRBJ1-2|15
CASSQEEGRGYGYTF
>TRBV20-1|TRBJ1-4|15
CSAKNRDRGNEKLFF
>TRBV7-9|TRBJ2-7|14
CASSFYRGAYEQYF
>TRBV10-3|TRBJ2-7|13
CAGSERTMYEQYF
>TRBV21-1|TRBJ1-2|14
CASSQARRGHGYTF
>TRBV29-1|TRBJ1-5|16
CSVNLPDTEEFQPQHF
>TRBV2|TRBJ2-7|17
CASSPTLDRVLSYEQYF
>TRBV7-9|TRBJ2-2|14
CASSAGTNTGELFF
>TRBV29-1|TRBJ2-7|15
CSVVDPDRANYEQYF
>TRBV25-1|TRBJ2-6|18
CASSEPGRPGAGANVLTF
>TRBV7-9|TRBJ1-2|14
CASSGGQAYYGYTF
>TRBV6-5|TRBJ1-1|14
CASSYYGVNTEAFF
>TRBV11-1|TRBJ1-4|12
CARAPTNEKLFF
>TRBV29-1|TRBJ1-2|11
CSVVGISGYTF
>TRBV2|TRBJ1-1|12
CASRRDNTEAFF